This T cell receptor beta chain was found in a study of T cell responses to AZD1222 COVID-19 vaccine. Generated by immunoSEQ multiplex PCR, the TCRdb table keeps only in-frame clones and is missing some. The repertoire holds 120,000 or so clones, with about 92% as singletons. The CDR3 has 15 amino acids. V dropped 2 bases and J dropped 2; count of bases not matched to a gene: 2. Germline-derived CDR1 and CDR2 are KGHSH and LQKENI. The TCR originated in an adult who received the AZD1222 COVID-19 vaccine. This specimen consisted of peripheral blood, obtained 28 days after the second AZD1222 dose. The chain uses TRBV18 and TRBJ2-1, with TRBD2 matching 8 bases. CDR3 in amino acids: CASSPTRGAYNEQFF. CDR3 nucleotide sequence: TGTGCCAGCTCACCAACGCGGGGGGCCTACAATGAGCAGTTCTTC.